Listed below are T cell receptor beta chains from one sample, sequenced in a study of blood T cell repertoires in COVID-19. Here immunoSEQ multiplex PCR was the method, and the copy in TCRdb shows in-frame clones only, minus some. The repertoire holds about 370,000 clones, with 89% as singletons. The specimen was peripheral blood. The receptor set was obtained from a woman under 40 with COVID-19, enrolled during active disease. The CDR3 runs from the conserved cysteine through the conserved F or W. The D gene is left open where the match is weak. Clone size is not always given. Where it is, it says once, few, many or a class for expanded clones.

D gene	clone size	V gene	J gene	CDR3 protein	CDR3 DNA
TRBD2	.	TRBV9	TRBJ2-3	CASSVGASGDTDTQYF	TGTGCCAGCAGCGTAGGAGCTAGCGGGGACACAGATACGCAGTATTTT
.	.	TRBV19	TRBJ2-3	CASSEEETDTQYF	TGTGCCAGTAGTGAGGAGGAGACAGATACGCAGTATTTT
TRBD1	.	TRBV5-4	TRBJ1-4	CASSNGQGEVGKLFF	TGTGCCAGCAGCAATGGACAGGGGGAAGTGGGAAAACTGTTTTTT
TRBD1	.	TRBV5-4	TRBJ1-1	CASRARDRDTEAFF	TGTGCCAGCAGGGCCCGGGACAGGGACACTGAAGCTTTCTTT
.	.	TRBV27	TRBJ1-2	CASSLRREGGYTF	TGTGCCAGCAGTTTAAGGAGGGAGGGGGGCTACACCTTC
TRBD1	.	TRBV7-6	TRBJ2-3	CASSLVVETGGDLPLYF	TGTGCCAGCAGCTTAGTTGTGGAGACAGGGGGCGACCTTCCTCTTTATTTT
.	.	TRBV18	TRBJ1-5	CASSTSVDSNQPQHF	TGTGCCAGCTCGACATCGGTGGATAGCAATCAGCCCCAGCATTTT
.	.	TRBV27	TRBJ2-1	CASSFGGLYNEQFF	TGTGCCAGCAGTTTTGGAGGGCTCTACAATGAGCAGTTCTTC
TRBD1	.	TRBV16	TRBJ2-6	CASSQHVGQGAPGANVLTF	TGTGCCAGCAGCCAACACGTGGGACAGGGGGCGCCTGGGGCCAACGTCCTGACTTTC
.	.	TRBV27	TRBJ1-6	CASSPFGKPHPSPLHF	TGTGCCAGCAGTCCTTTTGGTAAACCACACCCTTCACCCCTCCACTTT
.	.	TRBV2	TRBJ2-7	CASSAGLRDYEQYF	TGTGCCAGCAGTGCGGGACTCCGGGACTACGAGCAGTACTTC
.	.	TRBV5-8	TRBJ1-2	CASILRLQVRGYTF	TGTGCCAGCATCCTGCGCCTCCAGGTTCGGGGCTACACCTTC
TRBD1	.	TRBV19	TRBJ2-2	CASSRVTQGAPLAGELFF	TGTGCCAGTAGTAGAGTTACACAGGGGGCCCCTTTGGCCGGGGAGCTGTTTTTT
.	.	TRBV6-5	TRBJ2-7	CASSPFWESYEQYF	TGTGCCAGCAGTCCCTTCTGGGAGTCCTACGAGCAGTACTTC
TRBD2	.	TRBV3-1/TRBV3-2	TRBJ2-1	CASSQKRGIYNEQFF	TGTGCCAGCAGCCAAAAGCGGGGAATATACAATGAGCAGTTCTTC
TRBD1	.	TRBV2	TRBJ1-3	CASSDRIQGSGNTIYF	TGTGCCAGCAGTGATCGGATACAGGGGTCTGGAAACACCATATATTTT
TRBD1	.	TRBV9	TRBJ2-5	CASSAGTGGYQETQYF	TGTGCCAGCAGCGCAGGGACAGGGGGTTACCAAGAGACCCAGTACTTC
.	.	TRBV7-9	TRBJ2-7	CASSGNRVENYYEQYF	TGTGCCAGCAGCGGAAACAGGGTGGAGAACTACTACGAGCAGTACTTC
.	.	TRBV11-2	TRBJ1-3	CASSFNSGNTIYF	TGTGCCAGCAGCTTTAACTCTGGAAACACCATATATTTT
TRBD1	.	TRBV3-1/TRBV3-2	TRBJ1-1	CASRQGDTEAFF	TGTGCCAGTCGACAGGGGGACACTGAAGCTTTCTTT
TRBD2	.	TRBV4-2	TRBJ2-5	CASSQDATSGGAETQYF	TGTGCCAGCAGCCAAGATGCAACTAGCGGGGGGGCGGAGACCCAGTACTTC
.	.	TRBV10-3	TRBJ2-5	CAISEKSGVSTQYF	TGTGCCATCAGTGAGAAATCAGGGGTCTCGACCCAGTACTTC
TRBD2	few	TRBV6-2/TRBV6-3	TRBJ2-1	CASSFGLAAYNEQFF	TGTGCCAGCAGTTTCGGACTAGCGGCTTACAATGAGCAGTTCTTC
.	.	TRBV19	TRBJ1-1	CASSGQFEAFF	TGTGCCAGTAGTGGGCAGTTTGAAGCTTTCTTT
TRBD2	.	TRBV7-8	TRBJ2-5	CASTVGGGVETQYF	TGTGCCAGCACGGTTGGCGGGGGGGTCGAGACCCAGTACTTC
.	.	TRBV5-8	TRBJ1-3	CASSLGGLASGNTIYF	TGTGCCAGCAGCTTGGGGGGACTGGCCTCTGGAAACACCATATATTTT
.	.	TRBV7-8	TRBJ2-7	CASSSRQLGDEQYF	TGTGCCAGCAGCTCCCGACAGTTAGGGGACGAGCAGTACTTC
.	few	TRBV24-1	TRBJ1-2	CATSDFTRAKGYTF	TGTGCCACCAGTGATTTTACCAGGGCCAAGGGCTACACCTTC
.	few	TRBV4-1	TRBJ2-1	CASSHGARSDNEQFF	TGCGCCAGCAGCCATGGCGCTAGATCGGACAATGAGCAGTTCTTC
.	.	TRBV19	TRBJ1-5	CASSPRTVLNQPQHF	TGTGCCAGTAGTCCGCGGACAGTTTTAAATCAGCCCCAGCATTTT
TRBD1	.	TRBV7-9	TRBJ1-1	CASSSSGTGYNTEAFF	TGTGCCAGCAGCTCCTCCGGGACAGGCTACAACACTGAAGCTTTCTTT